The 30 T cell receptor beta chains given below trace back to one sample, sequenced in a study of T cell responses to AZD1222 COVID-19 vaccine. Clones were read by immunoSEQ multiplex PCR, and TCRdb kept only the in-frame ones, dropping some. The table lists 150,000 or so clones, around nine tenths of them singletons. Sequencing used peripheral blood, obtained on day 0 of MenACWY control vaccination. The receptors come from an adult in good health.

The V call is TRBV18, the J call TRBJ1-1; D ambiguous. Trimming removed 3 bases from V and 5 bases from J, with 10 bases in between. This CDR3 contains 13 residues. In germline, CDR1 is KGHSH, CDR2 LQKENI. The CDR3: CASSPTGSTEAFF. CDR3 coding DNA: TGTGCCAGCTCACCGACGGGATCGACTGAAGCTTTCTTT.

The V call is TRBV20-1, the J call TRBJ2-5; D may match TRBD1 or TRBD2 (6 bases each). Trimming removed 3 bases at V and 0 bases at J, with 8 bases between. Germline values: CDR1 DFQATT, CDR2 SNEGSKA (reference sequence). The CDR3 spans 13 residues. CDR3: CSASRGHQETQYF. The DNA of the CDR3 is TGCAGTGCTAGTCGGGGGCACCAAGAGACCCAGTACTTC.

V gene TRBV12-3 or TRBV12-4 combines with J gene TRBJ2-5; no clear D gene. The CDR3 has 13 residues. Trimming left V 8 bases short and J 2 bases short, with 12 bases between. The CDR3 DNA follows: TGTGCCAGCCCCCAGGCAGGTCAAGAGACCCAGTACTTC. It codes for CASPQAGQETQYF.

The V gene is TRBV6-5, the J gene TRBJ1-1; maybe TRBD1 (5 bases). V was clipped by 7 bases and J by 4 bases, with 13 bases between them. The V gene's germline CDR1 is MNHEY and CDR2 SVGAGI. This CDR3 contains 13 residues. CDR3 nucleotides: TGTGCCAGCACCGAAAATCAGGGCACTGAAGCTTTCTTT. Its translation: CASTENQGTEAFF.

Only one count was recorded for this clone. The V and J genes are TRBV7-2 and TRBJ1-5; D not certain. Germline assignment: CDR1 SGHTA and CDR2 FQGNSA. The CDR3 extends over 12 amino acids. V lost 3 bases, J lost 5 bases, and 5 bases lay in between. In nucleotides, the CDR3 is TGTGCCAGCAGCTTTAGAGATCAGCCCCAGCATTTT. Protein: CASSFRDQPQHF.

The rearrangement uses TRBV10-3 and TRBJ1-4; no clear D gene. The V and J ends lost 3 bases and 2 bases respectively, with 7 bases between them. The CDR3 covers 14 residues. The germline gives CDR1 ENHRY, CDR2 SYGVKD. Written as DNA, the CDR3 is TGTGCCATCAGTGACGTCGGGACTAATGAAAAACTGTTTTTT. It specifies CAISDVGTNEKLFF.

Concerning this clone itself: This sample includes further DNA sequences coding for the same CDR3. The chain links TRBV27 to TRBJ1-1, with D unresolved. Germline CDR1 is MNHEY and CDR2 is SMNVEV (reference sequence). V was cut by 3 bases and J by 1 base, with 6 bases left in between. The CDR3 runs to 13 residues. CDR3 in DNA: TGTGCCAGCAGTTTTCGAGGGAACACTGAAGCTTTCTTT. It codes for CASSFRGNTEAFF.

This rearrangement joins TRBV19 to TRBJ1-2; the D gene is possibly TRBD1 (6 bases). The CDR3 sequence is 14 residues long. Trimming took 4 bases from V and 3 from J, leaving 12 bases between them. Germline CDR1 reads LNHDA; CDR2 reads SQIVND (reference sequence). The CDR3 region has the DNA TGTGCCAGTAGTACCCCAGGGGTTGACTATGGCTACACCTTC. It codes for CASSTPGVDYGYTF.

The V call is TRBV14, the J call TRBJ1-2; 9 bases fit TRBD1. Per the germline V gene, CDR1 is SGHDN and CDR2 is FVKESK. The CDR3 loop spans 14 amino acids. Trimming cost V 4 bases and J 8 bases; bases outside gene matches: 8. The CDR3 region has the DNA TGTGCCAGCAGCCTAGAGAGGACAGGGGTAGGCTACACCTTC. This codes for CASSLERTGVGYTF.

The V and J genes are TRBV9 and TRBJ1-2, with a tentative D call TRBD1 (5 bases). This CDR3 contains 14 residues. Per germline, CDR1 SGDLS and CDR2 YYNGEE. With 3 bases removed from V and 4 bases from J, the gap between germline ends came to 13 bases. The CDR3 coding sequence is TGTGCCAGCAGCGGGAGACAGTTAGCCTATGGCTACACCTTC. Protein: CASSGRQLAYGYTF.

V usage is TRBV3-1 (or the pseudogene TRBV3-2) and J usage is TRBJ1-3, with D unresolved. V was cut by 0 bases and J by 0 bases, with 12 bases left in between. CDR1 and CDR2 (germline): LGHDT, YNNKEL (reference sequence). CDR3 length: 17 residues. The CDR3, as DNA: TGTGCCAGCAGCCAAGAAGTCGACGGGAGCTCTGGAAACACCATATATTTT. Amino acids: CASSQEVDGSSGNTIYF.

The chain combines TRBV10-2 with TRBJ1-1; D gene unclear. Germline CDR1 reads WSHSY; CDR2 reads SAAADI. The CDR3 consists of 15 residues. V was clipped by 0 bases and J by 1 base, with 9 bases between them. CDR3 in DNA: TGCGCCAGCAGTGAGTCGACTGCGGGGAACACTGAAGCTTTCTTT. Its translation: CASSESTAGNTEAFF.

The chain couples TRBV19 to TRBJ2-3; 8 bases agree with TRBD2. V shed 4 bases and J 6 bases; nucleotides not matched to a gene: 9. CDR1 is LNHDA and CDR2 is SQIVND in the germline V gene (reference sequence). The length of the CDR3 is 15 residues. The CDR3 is CASSKSGGDIDTQYF. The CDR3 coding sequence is TGTGCCAGTAGTAAGTCCGGGGGGGATATCGATACGCAGTATTTT. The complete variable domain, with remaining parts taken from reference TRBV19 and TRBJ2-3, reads DGGITQSPKYLFRKEGQNVTLSCEQNLNHDAMYWYRQDPGQGLRLIYYSQIVNDFQKGDIAEGYSVSREKKESFPLTVTSAQKNPTAFYLCASSKSGGDIDTQYFGPGTRLTVL.

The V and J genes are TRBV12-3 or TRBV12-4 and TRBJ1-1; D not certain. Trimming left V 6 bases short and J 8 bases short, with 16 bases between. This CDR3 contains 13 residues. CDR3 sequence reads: CASSLGPRVEAFF. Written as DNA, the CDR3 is TGTGCCAGCAGCCTCGGCCCCCGGGTAGAAGCTTTCTTT.

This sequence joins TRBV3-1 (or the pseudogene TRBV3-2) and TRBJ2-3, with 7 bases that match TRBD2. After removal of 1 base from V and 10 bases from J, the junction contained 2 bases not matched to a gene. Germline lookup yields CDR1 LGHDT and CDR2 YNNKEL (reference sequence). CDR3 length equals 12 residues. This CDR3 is CASSQVGLSQYF. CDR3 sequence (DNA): TGTGCCAGCAGCCAAGTGGGACTATCGCAGTATTTT.

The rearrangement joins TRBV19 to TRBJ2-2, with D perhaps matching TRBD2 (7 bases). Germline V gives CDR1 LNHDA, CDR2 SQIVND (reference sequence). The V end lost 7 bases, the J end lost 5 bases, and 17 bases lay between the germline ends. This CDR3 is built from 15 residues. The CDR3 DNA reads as TGTGCCAGTATCAGATACGGGGGGCTTACCGGGGAGCTGTTTTTT. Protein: CASIRYGGLTGELFF.

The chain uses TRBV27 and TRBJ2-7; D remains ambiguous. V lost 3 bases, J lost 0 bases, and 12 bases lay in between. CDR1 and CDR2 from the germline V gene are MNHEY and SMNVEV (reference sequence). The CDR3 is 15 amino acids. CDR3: CASSLNGLGSYEQYF. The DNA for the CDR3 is TGTGCCAGCAGTTTGAACGGGTTGGGCTCCTACGAGCAGTACTTC.

The CDR3 protein is CASSLLAGGQNEQFF. In DNA, the CDR3 is TGTGCCAGCAGTTTACTAGCGGGAGGGCAAAATGAGCAGTTCTTC. V and J are TRBV27 and TRBJ2-1, with TRBD2 identical over 12 bases. Trimming cost V 2 bases and J 7 bases; bases outside gene matches: 3. CDR1 is MNHEY, CDR2 SMNVEV, per germline (reference sequence). This CDR3 has 15 residues.

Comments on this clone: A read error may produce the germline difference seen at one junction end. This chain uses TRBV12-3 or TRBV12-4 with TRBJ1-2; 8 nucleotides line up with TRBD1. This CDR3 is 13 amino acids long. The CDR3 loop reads CASGQGAKYGYTF. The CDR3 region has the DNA TGTGCCAGCGGACAGGGCGCTAAGTATGGCTACACCTTC.

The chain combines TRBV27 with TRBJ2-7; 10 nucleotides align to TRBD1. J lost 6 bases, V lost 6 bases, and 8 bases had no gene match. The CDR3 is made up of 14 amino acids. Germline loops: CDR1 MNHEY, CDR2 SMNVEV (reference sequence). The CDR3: CASRLGTGVGEQYF. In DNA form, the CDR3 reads TGTGCCAGCAGGCTCGGGACAGGGGTAGGCGAGCAGTACTTC.

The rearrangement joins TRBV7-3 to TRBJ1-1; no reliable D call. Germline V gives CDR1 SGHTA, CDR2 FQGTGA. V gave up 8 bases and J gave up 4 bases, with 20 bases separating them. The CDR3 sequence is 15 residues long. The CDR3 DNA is TGTGCCAGCTTCAAAGGGCTTAGGGAATTCACTGAAGCTTTCTTT. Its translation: CASFKGLREFTEAFF.

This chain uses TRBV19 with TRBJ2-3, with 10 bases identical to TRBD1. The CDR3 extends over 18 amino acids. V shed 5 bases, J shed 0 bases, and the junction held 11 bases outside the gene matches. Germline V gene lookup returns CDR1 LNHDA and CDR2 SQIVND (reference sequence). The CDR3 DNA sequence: TGTGCCAGTAGTCGTAGACAGGGGGCCCCACGGAGCACAGATACGCAGTATTTT. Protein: CASSRRQGAPRSTDTQYF.

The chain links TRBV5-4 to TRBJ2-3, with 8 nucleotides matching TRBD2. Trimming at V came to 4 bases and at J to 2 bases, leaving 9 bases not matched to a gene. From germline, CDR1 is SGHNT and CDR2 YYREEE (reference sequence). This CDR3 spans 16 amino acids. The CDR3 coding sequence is TGTGCCAGCAGCGGAAAACTAGCGGAGCACACAGATACGCAGTATTTT. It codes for CASSGKLAEHTDTQYF.

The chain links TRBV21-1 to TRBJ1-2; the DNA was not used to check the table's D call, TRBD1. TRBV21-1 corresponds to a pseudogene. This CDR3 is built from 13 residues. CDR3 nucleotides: TGTGCCAGCAAACAGGGTTCTAACTATGGCTACACCTTC. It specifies CASKQGSNYGYTF.

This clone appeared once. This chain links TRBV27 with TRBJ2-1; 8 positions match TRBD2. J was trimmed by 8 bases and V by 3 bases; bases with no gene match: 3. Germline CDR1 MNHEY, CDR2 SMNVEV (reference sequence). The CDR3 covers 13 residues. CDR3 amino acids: CASSFGRADEQFF. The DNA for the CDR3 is TGTGCCAGCAGTTTCGGGAGGGCAGATGAGCAGTTCTTC.

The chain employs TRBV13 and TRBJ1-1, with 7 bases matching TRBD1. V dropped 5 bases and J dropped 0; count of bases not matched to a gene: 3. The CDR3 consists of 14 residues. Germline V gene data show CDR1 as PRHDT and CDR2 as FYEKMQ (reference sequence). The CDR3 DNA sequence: TGTGCCAGCAGCCAGACAGGGTTGAACACTGAAGCTTTCTTT. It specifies CASSQTGLNTEAFF.

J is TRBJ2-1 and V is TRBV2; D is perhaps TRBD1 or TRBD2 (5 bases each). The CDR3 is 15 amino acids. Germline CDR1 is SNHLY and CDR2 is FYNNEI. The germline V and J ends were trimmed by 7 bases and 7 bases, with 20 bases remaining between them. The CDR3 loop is CASNLRDPPYNEQFF. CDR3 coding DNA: TGTGCCAGCAATCTCCGGGACCCGCCGTATAATGAGCAGTTCTTC.

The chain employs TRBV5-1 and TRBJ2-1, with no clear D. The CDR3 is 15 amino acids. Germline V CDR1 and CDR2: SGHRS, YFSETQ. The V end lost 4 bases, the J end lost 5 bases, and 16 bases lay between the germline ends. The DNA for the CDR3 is TGCGCCAGCAGCCCGGGTCCTAGTGCAGACAATGAGCAGTTCTTC. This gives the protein CASSPGPSADNEQFF. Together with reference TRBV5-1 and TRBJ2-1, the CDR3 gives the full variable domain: KAGVTQTPRYLIKTRGQQVTLSCSPISGHRSVSWYQQTPGQGLQFLFEYFSETQRNKGNFPGRFSGRQFSNSRSEMNVSTLELGDSALYLCASSPGPSADNEQFFGPGTRLTVL.

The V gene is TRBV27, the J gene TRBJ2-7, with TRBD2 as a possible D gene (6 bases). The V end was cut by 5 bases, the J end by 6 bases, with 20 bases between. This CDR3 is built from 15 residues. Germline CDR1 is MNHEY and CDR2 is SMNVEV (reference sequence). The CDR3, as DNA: TGTGCCAGCAGTACCCCCGGGACTGGGCGGCGCGAGCAGTACTTC. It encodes CASSTPGTGRREQYF.

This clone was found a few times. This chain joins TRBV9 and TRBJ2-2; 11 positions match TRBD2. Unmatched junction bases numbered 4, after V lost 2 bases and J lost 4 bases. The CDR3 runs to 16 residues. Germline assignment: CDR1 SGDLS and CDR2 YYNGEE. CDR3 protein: CASSVGSGGGTGELFF. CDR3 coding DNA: TGTGCCAGCAGCGTGGGTAGCGGGGGGGGCACCGGGGAGCTGTTTTTT.